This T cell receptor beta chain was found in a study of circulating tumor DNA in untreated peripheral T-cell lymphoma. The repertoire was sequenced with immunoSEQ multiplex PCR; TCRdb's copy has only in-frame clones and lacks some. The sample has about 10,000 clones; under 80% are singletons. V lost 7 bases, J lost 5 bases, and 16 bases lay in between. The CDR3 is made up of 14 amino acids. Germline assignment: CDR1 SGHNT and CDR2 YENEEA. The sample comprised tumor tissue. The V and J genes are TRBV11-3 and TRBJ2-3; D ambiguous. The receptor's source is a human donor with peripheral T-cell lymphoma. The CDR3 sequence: CASIYTAPGDTQYF. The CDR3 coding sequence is TGTGCCAGCATCTATACAGCTCCGGGAGATACGCAGTATTTT.